Following are 15 T cell receptor beta chains from one sample sequenced in a study of T-cell reconstitution after alpha-beta-depleted transplantation in children. Using unique molecular identifiers, the investigators prepared the TCRbeta library. Each CDR3 protein is one row after TCRdb ran MiXCR on the PCR reads. Found here are 700,000 to 950,000 distinct CDR3 sequences, approximately 15% of them singletons; the top ten hold approximately 5%. Sequenced material: PBMCs, mostly from graft donor cells, taken 360 days after TCRalphabeta/CD19-depleted stem cell transplant. The receptors were gathered from a male patient between 10 and 17 years old who had a stem cell transplant for acute lymphoblastic leukemia, so the T cells may come from the graft donor.

This chain connects TRBV9 to TRBJ2-1; D is perhaps TRBD2 (6 bases). CDR3 length equals 13 residues. Germline values: CDR1 SGDLS, CDR2 YYNGEE. V gave up 1 base and J gave up 10 bases, with 12 bases separating them. Here the CDR3 DNA reads TGTGCCAGCAGCGTAAGGCGGGGCCCCGAGCAGTTCTTC. This sequence encodes CASSVRRGPEQFF. Filled out from reference TRBV9 and TRBJ2-1, the complete variable domain reads DSGVTQTPKHLITATGQRVTLRCSPRSGDLSVYWYQQSLDQGLQFLIQYYNGEERAKGNILERFSAQQFPDLHSELNLSSLELGDSALYFCASSVRRGPEQFFGPGTRLTVL.

V is TRBV4-1 and J is TRBJ2-2; 7 nucleotides agree with TRBD1. This CDR3 spans 15 amino acids. Per the germline V gene, CDR1 is MGHRA and CDR2 is YSYEKL. The ends lost 4 bases at V and 3 bases at J; junction bases unmatched: 5. CDR3: CASSPTGQYTGELFF. The CDR3 bases are TGCGCCAGCAGCCCGACGGGACAGTACACCGGGGAGCTGTTTTTT.

This clonotype was counted once. The chain combines TRBV5-1 with TRBJ2-7, with 10 positions matching TRBD2. The CDR3 sequence is 18 residues long. V shed 5 bases, J shed 3 bases, and the junction held 17 bases outside the gene matches. Germline assignment: CDR1 SGHRS and CDR2 YFSETQ. In DNA, the CDR3 is TGCGCCAGCAGACCTGCACCGACTAGCGGGTTCCTAAGCTACGAGCAGTACTTC. Its translation: CASRPAPTSGFLSYEQYF.

The chain links TRBV5-1 to TRBJ2-1; TRBD2 agrees at 7 bases. The trim removed 4 bases at V and 5 bases at J, leaving 9 bases unmatched. CDR3 size: 15 residues. CDR1 SGHRS and CDR2 YFSETQ come from the germline V gene. The CDR3 loop is CASSPRVGGDNEQFF. CDR3 bases: TGCGCCAGCAGCCCCCGGGTGGGAGGGGACAATGAGCAGTTCTTC.

The chain combines TRBV5-1 with TRBJ2-5; TRBD1 aligns across 11 bases. This CDR3 region has 15 residues. Trimming removed 2 bases from V and 4 bases from J; junction bases left unmatched: 4. Germline V gene lookup returns CDR1 SGHRS and CDR2 YFSETQ. The CDR3: CASSFAGTGGETQYF. DNA for the CDR3: TGCGCCAGCAGCTTTGCCGGGACAGGGGGAGAGACCCAGTACTTC. The full variable domain, with the rest looked up from reference TRBV5-1 and TRBJ2-5, is KAGVTQTPRYLIKTRGQQVTLSCSPISGHRSVSWYQQTPGQGLQFLFEYFSETQRNKGNFPGRFSGRQFSNSRSEMNVSTLELGDSALYLCASSFAGTGGETQYFGPGTRLLVL.

The chain couples TRBV9 to TRBJ1-6, with D hard to call. The CDR3 contains 15 residues. V lost 0 bases and J lost 6, with 10 bases in between. CDR1 and CDR2 from the germline V gene are SGDLS and YYNGEE. CDR3 DNA: TGTGCCAGCAGCGTAGATGGAAATCCTAATTCACCCCTCCACTTT. Translation gives CASSVDGNPNSPLHF.

The chain recombines TRBV6-4 with TRBJ1-2; D is perhaps TRBD1 (5 bases). There are 15 residues in the CDR3. Trimming pared 5 bases from V and 4 bases from J, leaving 17 bases between. Germline loops: CDR1 MRHNA, CDR2 SNTAGT. CDR3 sequence reads: CASSPREGSGYGYTF. CDR3 sequence (DNA): TGTGCCAGCAGTCCACGGGAGGGGTCGGGCTATGGCTACACCTTC.

This clonotype was counted many times. The rearrangement links TRBV28 to TRBJ2-1; D remains ambiguous. This CDR3 contains 15 residues. Germline lookup yields CDR1 MDHEN and CDR2 SYDVKM. V was cut by 2 bases and J by 1 base, with 9 bases left in between. The CDR3 loop is CASSLGTVSYNEQFF. Here the CDR3 DNA reads TGTGCCAGCAGTTTAGGAACGGTTTCCTACAATGAGCAGTTCTTC.

This clonotype was observed a few times. The chain recombines TRBV12-3 or TRBV12-4 with TRBJ1-1; possible D gene TRBD1, 5 bases. This CDR3 has 15 residues. With 6 bases removed from V and 0 bases from J, the gap between germline ends came to 14 bases. CDR3 in DNA: TGTGCCAGCAGCTGGGACCTCCTACTGAACACTGAAGCTTTCTTT. Protein sequence: CASSWDLLLNTEAFF.

The chain is built from TRBV5-1 and TRBJ2-6; D is perhaps TRBD2 (5 bases). The CDR3 contains 18 residues. V lost 4 bases to trimming and J lost 1 base, with 18 bases between them. The V gene's germline CDR1 is SGHRS and CDR2 YFSETQ. The CDR3 DNA sequence: TGCGCCAGCAGCAGTAACGGCGGGTCTATTTCTGGGGCCAACGTCCTGACTTTC. Translated: CASSSNGGSISGANVLTF.

This clonotype came up a few times. The V gene is TRBV5-1, the J gene TRBJ2-5; D is perhaps TRBD1 or TRBD2 (5 bases each). The V end lost 2 bases, the J end lost 7 bases, and 15 bases lay between the germline ends. The CDR3 spans 14 residues. The germline V gene encodes CDR1 SGHRS and CDR2 YFSETQ. The CDR3 loop reads CASSLSGAGVTQYF. CDR3 DNA: TGCGCCAGCAGCTTATCCGGGGCCGGGGTGACCCAGTACTTC. The variable domain in full, with the rest retrieved from reference TRBV5-1 and TRBJ2-5, is KAGVTQTPRYLIKTRGQQVTLSCSPISGHRSVSWYQQTPGQGLQFLFEYFSETQRNKGNFPGRFSGRQFSNSRSEMNVSTLELGDSALYLCASSLSGAGVTQYFGPGTRLLVL.

This sequence joins TRBV5-4 and TRBJ2-1; D is possibly TRBD1 (6 bases). The CDR3 runs to 13 residues. Trimming took 0 bases from V and 10 from J, leaving 11 bases between them. Germline V lookup: CDR1 SGHNT, CDR2 YYREEE (reference sequence). CDR3 nucleotide sequence: TGTGCCAGCAGCTTGGGTGTGGGGGCCGAGCAGTTCTTC. This translates into CASSLGVGAEQFF. Using reference TRBV5-4 and TRBJ2-1 for the parts outside the CDR3, the full variable domain is ETGVTQSPTHLIKTRGQQVTLRCSSQSGHNTVSWYQQALGQGPQFIFQYYREEENGRGNFPPRFSGLQFPNYSSELNVNALELDDSALYLCASSLGVGAEQFFGPGTRLTVL.

DNA of the CDR3: TGTGCCAGCAGCTTGGTGACAGGGGGCGCAGAGCAGTACTTC. Its protein product is CASSLVTGGAEQYF. V usage is TRBV5-8 and J usage is TRBJ2-7; 10 positions agree with TRBD1. The ends lost 0 bases at V and 7 bases at J; junction bases unmatched: 4. The CDR3 extends over 14 amino acids. The germline V gene encodes CDR1 SGHTS and CDR2 YDEGEE.

This clonotype was counted a few times. J is TRBJ1-1 and V is TRBV14; tentative D call: TRBD1 (5 bases). The CDR3 loop spans 15 amino acids. Trimming left V 4 bases short and J 6 bases short, with 18 bases between. Germline V CDR1 and CDR2: SGHDN, FVKESK. The CDR3 here is CASSLRQSVISEAFF. The CDR3 region has the DNA TGTGCCAGCAGCCTGAGACAGTCCGTTATCTCTGAAGCTTTCTTT.

This clonotype was seen only a few times. CDR3: CASTESRVSYEQYF. In DNA, the CDR3 is TGTGCCAGCACCGAATCACGGGTATCCTACGAGCAGTACTTC. The chain recombines TRBV13 with TRBJ2-7, with unresolved D. V was trimmed by 7 bases and J by 1 base, leaving 14 bases between them. Germline V gene sequence: CDR1 PRHDT, CDR2 FYEKMQ (reference sequence). This CDR3 spans 14 amino acids.